This T cell receptor (beta chain) was sequenced during a study of T cell repertoires in cytomegalovirus infection. Regarding the study as a whole: Public TCR beta family frequency separated CMV-and-HLA carriers, including in an independent cohort. Within the response measured ex vivo, HLA-C-restricted CMV-specific TCR beta clonotypes were dominant.

As to this clonotype: Its antigen is as yet unknown.

TCRdb fed the reads into MiXCR, producing one record per CDR3 protein. The repertoire has hundreds of thousands of distinct CDR3 sequences, around 30% of them found once; the top ten carry roughly an eighth. V gave up 2 bases and J gave up 1 base; unmatched junction bases: 6. The CDR3 loop spans 16 amino acids. Germline lookup yields CDR1 SGHAT and CDR2 FQNNGV. The clonotype comes from a human donor in good health (CMV status not recorded). Some clones in this sample may be carry-over from other donors' samples. The sample consisted of cultured CD8+ T cells from PBMCs, taken from culture after CMV antigen stimulation. This chain connects TRBV11-2 to TRBJ1-2; 8 nucleotides align to TRBD1. The CDR3 here is CASSLWRQGFNYGYTF. The DNA of the CDR3 is TGTGCCAGCAGCTTATGGCGACAGGGGTTTAACTATGGCTACACCTTC.